These 21 T cell receptor beta chains were all obtained from the same sample, sequenced in a study of blood T cell repertoires in COVID-19. Here immunoSEQ multiplex PCR was the method, and the copy in TCRdb shows in-frame clones only, minus some. This table holds 150,000 or so clones, roughly 88% found once. Sequences were obtained from peripheral blood. Receptors originate from a man aged 50 to 59 with acute or convalescent COVID-19.

The chain couples TRBV25-1 to TRBJ1-5; no definite D call. Looked up from germline, CDR1 is MGHDK and CDR2 is SYGVNS. The CDR3 loop spans 15 amino acids. Trimming left V 3 bases short and J 0 bases short, with 9 bases between. CDR3 region: CASSDTGGSNQPQHF. The CDR3 DNA follows: TGTGCCAGCAGTGATACGGGTGGTAGCAATCAGCCCCAGCATTTT.

The rearrangement joins TRBV2 to TRBJ1-5; perhaps TRBD1 as D (6 bases). CDR3 size: 12 residues. V gave up 7 bases and J gave up 4 bases, with 8 bases separating them. Germline V lookup: CDR1 SNHLY, CDR2 FYNNEI. The chain's CDR3 is CASNRANQPQHF. The CDR3 coding sequence is TGTGCCAGCAACAGGGCAAATCAGCCCCAGCATTTT. Drawing the rest from reference TRBV2 and TRBJ1-5, the complete variable domain is EPEVTQTPSHQVTQMGQEVILRCVPISNHLYFYWYRQILGQKVEFLVSFYNNEISEKSEIFDDQFSVERPDGSNFTLKIRSTKLEDSAMYFCASNRANQPQHFGDGTRLSIL.

The J gene is TRBJ1-1, the V gene TRBV12-5; D is ambiguous. CDR3 size: 11 residues. Trimming removed 3 bases at V and 3 bases at J, with 2 bases between. CDR1 is LGHNT, CDR2 FRNRAP, per germline. The CDR3 here is CASGFYTEAFF. The CDR3 DNA reads TGTGCTAGTGGTTTCTACACTGAAGCTTTCTTT.

This chain connects TRBV7-9 to TRBJ2-1, with TRBD1 matching 10 bases. CDR3 length: 15 residues. V trimming: 1 base; J trimming: 4 bases; junction bases outside the gene matches: 1. Germline lookup yields CDR1 SEHNR and CDR2 FQNEAQ (reference sequence). This CDR3 reads CASSLEGQGYNEQFF. The CDR3 nucleotides read TGTGCCAGCAGCTTAGAGGGACAGGGGTACAATGAGCAGTTCTTC.

The V call is TRBV6-5, the J call TRBJ1-6, with a tentative D call TRBD1 (5 bases). CDR3 length: 14 residues. Germline CDR1 reads MNHEY; CDR2 reads SVGAGI. Between the trimmed V and J ends, which lost 0 bases and 8 bases, there was a span of 8 bases. The CDR3 loop is CASSYSRGDSPLHF. CDR3 coding DNA: TGTGCCAGCAGTTACTCGCGGGGCGATTCACCCCTCCACTTT.

The V gene is TRBV7-9, the J gene TRBJ2-5; TRBD1 matches 8 bases. This CDR3 is built from 14 residues. V trimming: 5 bases; J trimming: 1 base; junction bases outside the gene matches: 3. The germline gives CDR1 SEHNR, CDR2 FQNEAQ (reference sequence). CDR3 sequence: CASSLRGPQETQYF. The DNA of the CDR3 is TGTGCCAGCAGCCTCAGGGGGCCCCAAGAGACCCAGTACTTC.

The chain uses TRBV7-2 and TRBJ2-6, with D perhaps TRBD1 (6 bases). V lost 10 bases and J 3 bases, leaving 13 bases between the germline ends. CDR1 and CDR2 (germline): SGHTA, FQGNSA. The CDR3 has 14 residues. The CDR3 protein is CATETGFGANVLTF. Written as DNA, the CDR3 is TGTGCCACCGAAACAGGGTTTGGGGCCAACGTCCTGACTTTC.

This clone was picked up one time. V usage is TRBV7-9 and J usage is TRBJ1-6; 7 bases match TRBD1. The germline V gene encodes CDR1 SEHNR and CDR2 FQNEAQ (reference sequence). The CDR3 runs to 17 residues. V dropped 5 bases and J dropped 7; count of bases not matched to a gene: 14. The CDR3 is CASSASLTGTVNSPLHF. DNA of the CDR3: TGTGCCAGCAGCGCGTCCCTCACCGGGACAGTAAATTCACCCCTCCACTTT.

The chain is built from TRBV11-2 and TRBJ1-2; 7 bases align to TRBD1. Germline CDR1 and CDR2: SGHAT and FQNNGV. The V segment lost 5 bases and the J segment 3 bases; nucleotides outside the gene matches: 6. The CDR3 loop spans 14 amino acids. CDR3 loop: CASSPDRAYYGYTF. CDR3 DNA: TGTGCCAGCAGCCCCGACAGGGCCTACTATGGCTACACCTTC. The full variable domain, rest sourced from reference TRBV11-2 and TRBJ1-2, is EAGVAQSPRYKIIEKRQSVAFWCNPISGHATLYWYQQILGQGPKLLIQFQNNGVVDDSQLPKDRFSAERLKGVDSTLKIQPAKLEDSAVYLCASSPDRAYYGYTFGSGTRLTVV.

CDR3 DNA sequence: TGTGCCAGCAGTTTTGTCATTTACAATGAGCAGTTCTTC. Its translation is CASSFVIYNEQFF. V is TRBV28 and J is TRBJ2-1; D remains unclear. V was cut by 3 bases and J by 4 bases, with 7 bases left in between. The length of the CDR3 is 13 residues. Germline-derived CDR1 and CDR2 are MDHEN and SYDVKM.

DNA for the CDR3: TGTGCCAGCAGAACCGGGACAGGCTATGGCTACACCTTC. This translates into CASRTGTGYGYTF. The V gene is TRBV6-4, the J gene TRBJ1-2, with 8 bases aligning to TRBD1. Germline-derived CDR1 and CDR2 are MRHNA and SNTAGT. The ends lost 6 bases at V and 4 bases at J; junction bases unmatched: 4. CDR3 length: 13 amino acids.

This chain connects TRBV29-1 to TRBJ1-5, with D tentatively TRBD1 (5 bases). Germline V CDR1 and CDR2: SQVTM, ANQGSEA. This CDR3 region has 15 residues. Trimming took 4 bases from V and 3 from J, leaving 16 bases between them. The CDR3 DNA follows: TGCAGCGTTGGATCAGACAGTAGCTACAATCAGCCCCAGCATTTT. Encoded protein: CSVGSDSSYNQPQHF.

The gene calls are TRBV11-3 and TRBJ2-2, with 7 bases fitting TRBD2. Germline values: CDR1 SGHNT, CDR2 YENEEA. Trimming removed 7 bases from V and 3 bases from J; junction bases left unmatched: 14. This CDR3 region has 17 residues. CDR3 residues: CASTLARGSSDTGELFF. The CDR3 DNA follows: TGTGCCAGCACCCTGGCCCGCGGGAGTTCTGACACCGGGGAGCTGTTTTTT.

The rearrangement uses TRBV19 and TRBJ1-5; TRBD1 matches 8 bases. V shed 3 bases, J shed 2 bases, and the junction held 9 bases outside the gene matches. CDR3 length: 17 residues. CDR1 is LNHDA and CDR2 is SQIVND in the germline V gene (reference sequence). The CDR3 DNA sequence: TGTGCCAGTAGTATCGGCCAGGGGGCAGGGGGCAATCAGCCCCAGCATTTT. Amino acid sequence: CASSIGQGAGGNQPQHF.

This chain connects TRBV5-1 to TRBJ2-7; 7 bases line up with TRBD1. V lost 4 bases to trimming and J lost 4 bases; unmatched junction nucleotides: 8. CDR1 is SGHRS, CDR2 YFSETQ, per germline. The CDR3 is 14 residues long. The CDR3 DNA is TGCGCCAGCAGCATAATTCCGGGACAGTACGAGCAGTACTTC. This codes for CASSIIPGQYEQYF.

This chain joins TRBV19 and TRBJ1-1; D uncertain. Deletions cut 6 bases from V and 1 base from J, with 15 bases between. The CDR3 has 15 residues. Germline V gives CDR1 LNHDA, CDR2 SQIVND (reference sequence). This CDR3 reads CASSPGGRKNTEAFF. CDR3 coding DNA: TGTGCCAGTAGCCCTGGAGGGCGCAAGAACACTGAAGCTTTCTTT. Based on the CDR3 plus reference TRBV19 and TRBJ1-1, the full variable domain is DGGITQSPKYLFRKEGQNVTLSCEQNLNHDAMYWYRQDPGQGLRLIYYSQIVNDFQKGDIAEGYSVSREKKESFPLTVTSAQKNPTAFYLCASSPGGRKNTEAFFGQGTRLTVV.

The V call is TRBV3-1 (or the pseudogene TRBV3-2), the J call TRBJ1-4, with TRBD1 matching over 7 bases. Germline loops: CDR1 LGHDT, CDR2 YNNKEL (reference sequence). Losses at the gene ends were 1 base for V and 6 bases for J; bases not matched to a gene: 5. This CDR3 has 15 amino acids. CDR3 coding DNA: TGTGCCAGCAGCCAAGTTTCCAGGGGGGATGAAAAACTGTTTTTT. This codes for CASSQVSRGDEKLFF.

The rearrangement uses TRBV11-2 and TRBJ2-3, with 8 bases aligning to TRBD2. Germline CDR1 SGHAT, CDR2 FQNNGV. The length of the CDR3 is 19 residues. V gave up 2 bases and J gave up 2 bases; unmatched junction bases: 15. The CDR3 protein is CASSLRVAGPPLTTDTQYF. CDR3 in DNA: TGTGCCAGCAGCTTAAGGGTAGCGGGGCCACCGCTTACCACAGATACGCAGTATTTT.

The chain couples TRBV28 to TRBJ2-7; a possible D gene is TRBD1 (6 bases). This CDR3 is 13 amino acids long. V was trimmed by 8 bases and J by 5 bases, leaving 16 bases between them. CDR1 is MDHEN, CDR2 SYDVKM, per germline. CDR3 amino acids: CASLKGVVDEQYF. As DNA, the CDR3 is TGTGCCAGCCTGAAGGGGGTGGTGGACGAGCAGTACTTC.

This clone has just one count. The chain joins TRBV11-3 to TRBJ2-1; 7 nucleotides line up with TRBD2. The germline V gene has CDR1 SGHNT and CDR2 YENEEA. Losses at the gene ends were 4 bases for V and 4 bases for J; bases not matched to a gene: 4. The length of the CDR3 is 14 residues. The CDR3 bases are TGTGCCAGCAGCTCTTCTAGCGGTTACAATGAGCAGTTCTTC. This codes for CASSSSSGYNEQFF.

The genes are TRBV19 and TRBJ1-2; the D is unclear. Between the trimmed V and J ends, which lost 2 bases and 2 bases, there was a span of 9 bases. This CDR3 is 14 amino acids long. The germline V gene has CDR1 LNHDA and CDR2 SQIVND (reference sequence). In DNA form, the CDR3 reads TGTGCCAGTAGTATATCTCCTATCAACTATGGCTACACCTTC. Translating gives CASSISPINYGYTF.